This TCR beta chain is drawn from a study of T-cell memory formation after mild COVID-19. Looking at the study overall: In these data, TCR clusters were largely donor specific.

CDR3 size: 14 residues. Between the trimmed V and J ends, which lost 6 bases and 4 bases, there was a span of 16 bases. Germline V gene lookup returns CDR1 SGHRS and CDR2 YFSETQ. This clonotype was observed at least ten times. The target antigen is unknown. Study findings and constraints: While clones contracting from day 15 to 85 were balanced between CD4 and CD8, later expanders leaned CD4+.

Amplification by 5'RACE using constant-segment primers produced TCR alpha and TCR beta cDNA libraries that carried sample barcodes and UMIs. TCRdb passed the 5' RACE reads through MiXCR, listing each CDR3 protein once. Here the sample spans some 150,000 distinct CDR3 sequences, about 5.7% being singletons. Sequencing was carried out using PBMCs or a T cell subset sorted from them (not recorded which). The clonotype originates from an adult woman who had mild COVID-19 (a few samples of this study predate the infection). Cell type and time point are not known. V gene TRBV5-1 combines with J gene TRBJ2-5; D not certain. CDR3 sequence: CASTPHGMGETQYF. The CDR3 DNA follows: TGCGCCAGCACGCCACATGGGATGGGAGAGACCCAGTACTTC.